The 22 T cell receptor beta chains in this list originate from one sample, sequenced in a study of identical twins. TCRdb re-derived calls from the 5' RACE reads in MiXCR, one entry per CDR3 protein. Of approximately 690,000 distinct CDR3 sequences detected, 5.5% to 6.5% appear once; the ten largest clones hold around 1.7%. Sequencing used naive T cells sorted from blood. These TCRs come from a man aged 18 to 35 in good health.

This clonotype was observed a few times. This chain joins TRBV7-2 and TRBJ2-1; 9 bases match TRBD2. The CDR3 is made up of 14 amino acids. Losses at the gene ends were 4 bases for V and 9 bases for J; bases not matched to a gene: 7. Germline loops: CDR1 SGHTA, CDR2 FQGNSA. The CDR3 sequence: CASSYLGTSFEQFF. Here the CDR3 DNA reads TGTGCCAGCAGCTACCTGGGGACTAGCTTTGAGCAGTTCTTC.

The chain links TRBV20-1 to TRBJ2-1, with TRBD2 matching 13 bases. The CDR3 length is 18 residues. Looked up from germline, CDR1 is DFQATT and CDR2 is SNEGSKA (reference sequence). With V trimmed by 2 bases and J by 1 base, 8 bases remained unmatched. DNA of the CDR3: TGCAGTGCTAGATCTGGGACTAGCGGGATCTGGTCCTACAATGAGCAGTTCTTC. This translates into CSARSGTSGIWSYNEQFF.

The table lists this clonotype with a few counts. The rearrangement joins TRBV11-2 to TRBJ2-4; perhaps TRBD2 as D (5 bases). CDR1 is SGHAT, CDR2 FQNNGV, per germline. The CDR3 totals 16 residues. Trimming pared 5 bases from V and 1 base from J, leaving 15 bases between. CDR3 in amino acids: CASSRDQLGAKNIQYF. The CDR3 nucleotides read TGTGCCAGCAGCCGGGATCAACTAGGGGCCAAAAACATTCAGTACTTC.

This clonotype was observed many times. CDR3 amino acids: CAISGQRGETQYF. The CDR3 DNA is TGTGCCATCAGTGGCCAGCGTGGGGAGACCCAGTACTTC. The J gene is TRBJ2-5, the V gene TRBV10-3; D is uncertain. There are 13 residues in the CDR3. The germline V gene encodes CDR1 ENHRY and CDR2 SYGVKD. V was shortened by 4 bases and J by 5 bases, with 11 bases between the two germline ends.

This clonotype was counted at least ten times. The V and J genes are TRBV5-1 and TRBJ1-4; TRBD1 aligns across 7 bases. In germline, CDR1 is SGHRS, CDR2 YFSETQ. The CDR3 has 13 amino acids. Trimming cost V 4 bases and J 6 bases; bases outside gene matches: 3. The CDR3 here is CASSPGGDEKLFF. The CDR3 DNA reads as TGCGCCAGCAGCCCAGGGGGGGATGAAAAACTGTTTTTT.

This clonotype was observed a few times. V gene TRBV5-1 combines with J gene TRBJ2-3; D gene uncertain. Germline V CDR1 and CDR2: SGHRS, YFSETQ. The length of the CDR3 is 15 residues. V was pared by 4 bases and J by 6 bases, with 18 bases between. CDR3 coding DNA: TGCGCCAGCAGCCTGACGGACCCATTCGTGGATACGCAGTATTTT. It encodes CASSLTDPFVDTQYF.

This clonotype was detected many times. The chain recombines TRBV12-3 or TRBV12-4 with TRBJ2-1; TRBD2 agrees at 10 bases. This CDR3 has 11 amino acids. J gave up 16 bases and V 3 bases, and 3 bases lay outside the gene matches. The CDR3 bases are TGTGCCAGCAGTTTGGCTAGCGGGAGTTTCTTC. This gives the protein CASSLASGSFF.

The V gene is TRBV6-1, the J gene TRBJ2-3; TRBD2 matches at 10 bases. Germline trimming cut 6 bases from V and 2 bases from J; bases unmatched to any gene: 5. The CDR3 sequence is 15 residues long. Germline values: CDR1 MNHNS, CDR2 SASEGT. For the CDR3, the DNA is TGTGCCAGCAGGGTAGCGGGAGGTAACACAGATACGCAGTATTTT. As protein: CASRVAGGNTDTQYF.

The rearrangement joins TRBV7-3 to TRBJ1-2; D may be TRBD1 (6 bases). This CDR3 contains 15 residues. Germline CDR1 SGHTA, CDR2 FQGTGA. The ends were cut back, 5 bases at V and 0 bases at J, with 13 bases in the middle. This chain's CDR3 is CASSTRTESNYGYTF. For the CDR3, the DNA is TGTGCCAGCAGCACGAGGACAGAGTCTAACTATGGCTACACCTTC.

The chain is built from TRBV4-1 and TRBJ2-1, with D hard to call. This CDR3 comprises 15 residues. CDR1 and CDR2 from the germline V gene are MGHRA and YSYEKL. Trimming cost V 1 base and J 2 bases, with 9 bases left between them. The CDR3 DNA follows: TGCGCCAGCAGCCAAGCCTTATCCCCCTACAATGAGCAGTTCTTC. It encodes CASSQALSPYNEQFF.

This clonotype turned up a few times. V gene TRBV14 combines with J gene TRBJ2-1; tentatively, D is TRBD2 (5 bases). The CDR3 is 16 residues long. Germline CDR1 and CDR2: SGHDN and FVKESK. V dropped 5 bases and J dropped 5 bases, with 19 bases sitting between them. The CDR3 protein is CASSVGPGRLNNEQFF. In nucleotides, the CDR3 is TGTGCCAGCAGCGTAGGCCCCGGAAGACTAAACAATGAGCAGTTCTTC.

The chain links TRBV7-8 to TRBJ2-3, with D possibly TRBD1 on 6 matching bases. CDR1 is SGHVS, CDR2 FQNEAQ, per germline. The CDR3 runs 15 residues. V lost 5 bases, J lost 1 base, and 13 bases lay in between. The CDR3 protein is CASSARTAGTDTQYF. The CDR3 DNA sequence: TGTGCCAGCAGCGCCCGGACAGCCGGCACAGATACGCAGTATTTT.

There are a few counts of this clonotype. The J gene is TRBJ1-4, the V gene TRBV7-8; no firm D call. Deletions cut 2 bases from V and 9 bases from J, with 22 bases between. This CDR3 is 17 amino acids long. Germline V CDR1 and CDR2: SGHVS, FQNEAQ. CDR3 bases: TGTGCCAGCAGCTTATTGGGTGTAGCCCTCATAGCCCAAAAACTGTTTTTT. As protein: CASSLLGVALIAQKLFF.

At least ten counts were recorded for this clonotype. This chain joins TRBV29-1 and TRBJ2-7, with D perhaps matching TRBD1 (5 bases). CDR3 length: 13 residues. Germline lookup yields CDR1 SQVTM and CDR2 ANQGSEA. V lost 3 bases and J lost 5, with 14 bases in between. Here the CDR3 reads CSVDDSKSHEQYF. CDR3 sequence (DNA): TGCAGCGTTGATGACAGCAAAAGCCACGAGCAGTACTTC.

This clonotype was recorded at least ten times. The J gene is TRBJ2-1, the V gene TRBV7-2; D unresolved. Germline assignment: CDR1 SGHTA and CDR2 FQGNSA. The germline V and J ends were trimmed by 0 bases and 7 bases, with 7 bases remaining between them. This CDR3 is built from 13 residues. The CDR3 DNA reads TGTGCCAGCAGCTTAGCGTCAACAAATGAGCAGTTCTTC. Translated, it gives CASSLASTNEQFF.

This clonotype has a count of ten or more. V usage is TRBV12-3 or TRBV12-4 and J usage is TRBJ2-2; 13 bases map to TRBD2. Trimming at V came to 6 bases and at J to 5 bases, leaving 9 bases not matched to a gene. This CDR3 has 17 residues. The CDR3 nucleotides are TGTGCCAGCAGCCTCGGGACTAGCGGGATCCAGACCGGGGAGCTGTTTTTT. This translates into CASSLGTSGIQTGELFF.

This clonotype was found a few times. The chain is built from TRBV4-1 and TRBJ1-2; 7 bases are shared with TRBD1. Germline V gene data show CDR1 as MGHRA and CDR2 as YSYEKL. The CDR3 has 15 amino acids. The junction had 8 bases not matched to a gene; V was cut back by 0 bases and J by 7 bases. The CDR3, as DNA: TGCGCCAGCAGCCAAGAGATGGGACAGTCCGGTGGCTACACCTTC. Residues: CASSQEMGQSGGYTF.

The chain uses TRBV2 and TRBJ2-7, with D possibly TRBD2 on 5 matching bases. Between the trimmed V and J ends, which lost 4 bases and 7 bases, there was a span of 5 bases. CDR1 and CDR2 (germline): SNHLY, FYNNEI. The CDR3 spans 10 residues. This CDR3 is CASSAGEQYV. DNA for the CDR3: TGTGCCAGCAGTGCGGGGGAGCAGTACGTC.

This clonotype was counted only a few times. The chain links TRBV12-3 or TRBV12-4 to TRBJ2-6; D is undetermined. CDR3 length: 12 amino acids. Trimming cost V 7 bases and J 2 bases, with 3 bases left between them. The CDR3 nucleotides are TGTGCCAGCACGACTGGGGCCAACGTCCTGACTTTC. Protein product: CASTTGANVLTF.

This clonotype came up many times. The chain carries TRBV20-1 and TRBJ1-2, with a possible D match to TRBD1 (6 bases). The CDR3 length is 12 residues. V gave up 2 bases and J gave up 6 bases, with 10 bases separating them. Germline values: CDR1 DFQATT, CDR2 SNEGSKA (reference sequence). The CDR3 coding sequence is TGCAGTGCTAGACAGGGGATTGATGGCTACACCTTC. It encodes CSARQGIDGYTF.

Many counts were recorded for this clonotype. The rearrangement links TRBV10-3 to TRBJ2-2; 10 bases fit TRBD1. Germline CDR1 reads ENHRY; CDR2 reads SYGVKD. J was trimmed by 4 bases and V by 6 bases; bases with no gene match: 2. This CDR3 is built from 14 residues. The CDR3, as DNA: TGTGCCATCAGCGGGACAGGGGCCACCGGGGAGCTGTTTTTT. Translated: CAISGTGATGELFF.

This clonotype was seen only a few times. CDR3: CASSSDGTGSDEQYF. The CDR3 DNA follows: TGTGCCAGCAGCAGCGACGGGACAGGGTCGGACGAGCAGTACTTC. The chain couples TRBV12-3 or TRBV12-4 to TRBJ2-7; 9 bases line up with TRBD1. Losses at the gene ends were 6 bases for V and 5 bases for J; bases not matched to a gene: 11. The CDR3 is 15 amino acids.